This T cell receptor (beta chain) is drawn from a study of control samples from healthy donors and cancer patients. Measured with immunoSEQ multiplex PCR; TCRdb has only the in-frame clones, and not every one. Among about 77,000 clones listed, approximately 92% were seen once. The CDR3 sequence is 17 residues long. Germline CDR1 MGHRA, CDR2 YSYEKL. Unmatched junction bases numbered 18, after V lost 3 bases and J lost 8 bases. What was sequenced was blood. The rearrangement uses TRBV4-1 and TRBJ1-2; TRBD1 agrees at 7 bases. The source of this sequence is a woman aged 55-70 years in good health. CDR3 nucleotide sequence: TGCGCCAGCAGCCAGGGGATTTCGACAGGGAGGTTTGAGGGCTACACCTTC. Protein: CASSQGISTGRFEGYTF.